This T cell receptor (beta chain) was recovered during a study of technical replicates of blood from a handful of donors. Germline values: CDR1 SQVTM, CDR2 ANQGSEA. The CDR3 sequence is 14 residues long. The junction had 2 bases not matched to a gene; V was cut back by 5 bases and J by 1 base. Generated by immunoSEQ multiplex PCR, the TCRdb table keeps only in-frame clones and is missing some. The sample has around 81,000 clones; around 95% are singletons. V is TRBV29-1 and J is TRBJ2-2, with TRBD1 identical over 9 bases. The material sequenced was T cells isolated from PBMCs. This clonotype was sampled from a human donor in good health. The CDR3 DNA reads TGCAGCGTTAGGGACAGGGTGAACACCGGGGAGCTGTTTTTT. Translating it yields CSVRDRVNTGELFF.